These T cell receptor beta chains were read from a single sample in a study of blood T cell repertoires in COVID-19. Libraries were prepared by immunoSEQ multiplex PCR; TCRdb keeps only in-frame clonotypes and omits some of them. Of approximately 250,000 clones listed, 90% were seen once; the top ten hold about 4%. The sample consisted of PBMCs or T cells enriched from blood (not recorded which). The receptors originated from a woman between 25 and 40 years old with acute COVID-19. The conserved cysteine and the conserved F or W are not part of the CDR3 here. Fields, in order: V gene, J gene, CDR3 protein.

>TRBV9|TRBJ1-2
ASSVDRTSEGYGYT
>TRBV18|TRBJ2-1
ASSPPPQAYNEQF
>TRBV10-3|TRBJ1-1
AISESIGTDEAF
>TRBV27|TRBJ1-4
ASSSTGRTNEKLF
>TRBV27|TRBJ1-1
ASSFRASTEAF
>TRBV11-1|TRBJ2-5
ASNQGGSQETQY
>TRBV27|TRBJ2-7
ASSFSPSYEQY
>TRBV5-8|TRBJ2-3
ASSPWTGGNTDTQY
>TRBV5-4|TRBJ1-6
ASSTGQGNSPLH
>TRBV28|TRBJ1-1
ASSSIRSEVNTEAF
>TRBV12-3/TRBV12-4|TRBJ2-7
ASRLGQSYEQY
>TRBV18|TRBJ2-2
ASSPSVQTNTGELF
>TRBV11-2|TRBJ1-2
ASSPAVARDYGYT
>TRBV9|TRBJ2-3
ASSVGSPLTDTQY
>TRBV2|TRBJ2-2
ASSGTGAQNTGELF
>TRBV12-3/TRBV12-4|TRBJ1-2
ASRQGGSYGYT
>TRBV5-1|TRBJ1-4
ASSLNVGGNEKLF
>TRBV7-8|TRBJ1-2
ASSSYRVGPHYGYT
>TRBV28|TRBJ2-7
ASSFSVYSYEQY
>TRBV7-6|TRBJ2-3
ASSLGQSTDTQY
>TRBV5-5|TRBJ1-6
ASSLEAGWESPLH
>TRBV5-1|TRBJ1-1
ASSLAGGEAF
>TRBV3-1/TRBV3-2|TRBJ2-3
ASSQDEAGGPTDTQY
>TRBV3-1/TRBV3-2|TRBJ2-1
ASSQLNWSPYNEQF
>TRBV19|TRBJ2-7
ASSTIQRDGEQY
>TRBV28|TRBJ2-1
ASRRTLEYNEQF
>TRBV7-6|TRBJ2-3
ASSAGTSNTQY
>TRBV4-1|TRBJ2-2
ASSQGTGGSGELF
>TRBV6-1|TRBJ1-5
ASSEVDSYSNQPQH
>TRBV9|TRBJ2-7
ASSVSASGPPPLEQY
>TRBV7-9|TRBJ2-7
ASSTGQGSSYEQY
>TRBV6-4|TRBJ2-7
ASRAHAEGSYEQY
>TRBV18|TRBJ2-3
ASSPPGRRTSGSSDTQY
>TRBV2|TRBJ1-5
ASSERDRNQPQH
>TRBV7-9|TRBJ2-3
ASSLVYGGTDTQY
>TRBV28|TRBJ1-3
ASSLWYETGEGNTIY
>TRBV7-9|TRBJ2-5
AGHLGKGETQY
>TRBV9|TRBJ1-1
ASSVGGTGGMEAF
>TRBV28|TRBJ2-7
ASRKRTSGTYEQY
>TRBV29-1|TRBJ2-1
SVLTSGTGSYNEQF
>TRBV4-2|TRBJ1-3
ASTLYGTPGQGSGNTIY
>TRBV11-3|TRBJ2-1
ASSFPLLPGLGYNEQF
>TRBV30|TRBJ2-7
AWSPPGSGSDEQY
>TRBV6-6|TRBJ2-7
ASSWGTNSYEQY
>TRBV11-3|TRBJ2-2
ASSLVGLAGVTGELF
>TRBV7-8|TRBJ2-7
ASSFSGYEQY
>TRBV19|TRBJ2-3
ASSKRTSGGVGTDTQY
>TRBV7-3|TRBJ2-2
ASSFSGSPGGELF
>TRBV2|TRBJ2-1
ASRRLAGGFNEQF
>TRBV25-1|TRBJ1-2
ASSVRQGSRGGYT
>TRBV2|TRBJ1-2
ASIDTEREPNYGYT
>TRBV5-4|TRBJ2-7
ASSLATSGGVYEQY
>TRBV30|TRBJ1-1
AWTALLNTEAF